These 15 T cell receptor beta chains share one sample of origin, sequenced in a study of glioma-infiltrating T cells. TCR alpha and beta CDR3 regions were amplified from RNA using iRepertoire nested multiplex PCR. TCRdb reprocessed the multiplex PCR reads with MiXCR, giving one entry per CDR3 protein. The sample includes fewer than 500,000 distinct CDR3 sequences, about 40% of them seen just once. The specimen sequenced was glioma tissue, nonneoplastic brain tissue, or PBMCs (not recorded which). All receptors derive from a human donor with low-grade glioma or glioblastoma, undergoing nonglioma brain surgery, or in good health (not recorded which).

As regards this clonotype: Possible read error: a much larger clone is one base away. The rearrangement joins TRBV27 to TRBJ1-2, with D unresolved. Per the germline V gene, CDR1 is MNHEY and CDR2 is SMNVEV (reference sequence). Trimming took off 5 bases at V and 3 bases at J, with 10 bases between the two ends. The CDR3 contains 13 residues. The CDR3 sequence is CASSPPVYYGYTF. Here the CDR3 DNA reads TGTGCCAGCAGTCCCCCCGTTTACTATGGCTACACCTTC.

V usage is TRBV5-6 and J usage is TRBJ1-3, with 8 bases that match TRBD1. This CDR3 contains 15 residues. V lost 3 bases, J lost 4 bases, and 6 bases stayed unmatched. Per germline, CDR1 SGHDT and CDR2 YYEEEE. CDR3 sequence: CASSSLDRAGNTIYF. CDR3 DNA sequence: TGTGCCAGCAGCTCGTTGGACAGGGCGGGAAACACCATATATTTT.

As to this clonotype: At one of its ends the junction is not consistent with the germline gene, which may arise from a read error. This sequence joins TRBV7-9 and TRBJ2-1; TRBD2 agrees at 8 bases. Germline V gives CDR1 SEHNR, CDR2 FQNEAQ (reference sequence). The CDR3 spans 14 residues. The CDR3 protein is CASSFIDPGGTRLF. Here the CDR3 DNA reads TGTGCCAGCAGCTTCATTGATCCGGGGGGGACACGGCTCTTC. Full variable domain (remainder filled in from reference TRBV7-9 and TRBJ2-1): DTGVSQNPRHKITKRGQNVTFRCDPISEHNRLYWYRQTLGQGPEFLTYFQNEAQLEKSRLLSDRFSAERPKGSFSTLEIQRTEQGDSAMYLCASSFIDPGGTRLFGPGTRLTVL.

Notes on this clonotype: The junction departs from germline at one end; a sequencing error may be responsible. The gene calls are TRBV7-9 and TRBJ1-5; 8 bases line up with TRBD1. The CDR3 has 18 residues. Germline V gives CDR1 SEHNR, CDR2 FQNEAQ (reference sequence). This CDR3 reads CASTLQGEREYGNQPQHF. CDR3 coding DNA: TGTGCCAGCACCTTACAGGGGGAGCGCGAATATGGCAATCAGCCCCAGCATTTT.

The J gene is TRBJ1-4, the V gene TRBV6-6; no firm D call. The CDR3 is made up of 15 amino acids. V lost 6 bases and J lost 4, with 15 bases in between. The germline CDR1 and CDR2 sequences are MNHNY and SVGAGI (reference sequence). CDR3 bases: TGTGCCAGCAGCTTAACGTCAGCAGTTAATGAAAAACTGTTTTTT. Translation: CASSLTSAVNEKLFF.

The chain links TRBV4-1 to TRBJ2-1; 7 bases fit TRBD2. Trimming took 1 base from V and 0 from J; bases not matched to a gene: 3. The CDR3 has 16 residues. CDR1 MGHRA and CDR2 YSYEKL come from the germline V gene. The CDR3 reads CASSQGAGSSYNEQFF. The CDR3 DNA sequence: TGCGCCAGCAGCCAAGGAGCGGGGAGCTCCTACAATGAGCAGTTCTTC.

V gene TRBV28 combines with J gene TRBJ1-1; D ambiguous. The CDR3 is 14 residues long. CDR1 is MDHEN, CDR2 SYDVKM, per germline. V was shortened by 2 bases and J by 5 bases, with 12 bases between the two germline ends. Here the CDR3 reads CASSLRLARTEAFF. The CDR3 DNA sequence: TGTGCCAGCAGTTTAAGACTGGCGAGGACTGAAGCTTTCTTT. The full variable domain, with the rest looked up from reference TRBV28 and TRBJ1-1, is DVKVTQSSRYLVKRTGEKVFLECVQDMDHENMFWYRQDPGLGLRLIYFSYDVKMKEKGDIPEGYSVSREKKERFSLILESASTNQTSMYLCASSLRLARTEAFFGQGTRLTVV.

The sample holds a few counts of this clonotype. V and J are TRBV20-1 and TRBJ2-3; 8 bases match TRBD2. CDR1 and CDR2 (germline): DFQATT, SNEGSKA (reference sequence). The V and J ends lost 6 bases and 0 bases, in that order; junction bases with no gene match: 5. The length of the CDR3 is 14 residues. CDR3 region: CSALASGSTDTQYF. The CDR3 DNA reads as TGCAGTGCCTTGGCTAGCGGGAGCACAGATACGCAGTATTTT.

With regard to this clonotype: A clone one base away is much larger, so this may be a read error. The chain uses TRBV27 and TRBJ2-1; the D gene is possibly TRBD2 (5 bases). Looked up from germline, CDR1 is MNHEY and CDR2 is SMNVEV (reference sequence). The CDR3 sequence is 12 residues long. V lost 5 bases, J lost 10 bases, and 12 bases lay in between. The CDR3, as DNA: TGTGCCAGCAGTCCGGGGAGCCACGAGCAGTTCTTC. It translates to CASSPGSHEQFF.

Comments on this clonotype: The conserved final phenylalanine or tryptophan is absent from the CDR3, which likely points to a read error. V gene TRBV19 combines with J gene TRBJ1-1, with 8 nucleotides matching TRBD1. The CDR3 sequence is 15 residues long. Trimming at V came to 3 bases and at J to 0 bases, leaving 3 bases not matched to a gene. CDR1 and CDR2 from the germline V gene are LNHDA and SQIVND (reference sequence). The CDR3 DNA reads TGTGCCAGTAGTATCGGACAGGGCCTGAACACTGAAGCTTTCTCT. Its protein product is CASSIGQGLNTEAFS.

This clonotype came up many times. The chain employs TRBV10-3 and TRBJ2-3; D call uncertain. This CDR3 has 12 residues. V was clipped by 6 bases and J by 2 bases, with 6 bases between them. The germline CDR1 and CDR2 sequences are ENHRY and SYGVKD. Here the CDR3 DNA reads TGTGCCATCAGAGGAACCACAGATACGCAGTATTTT. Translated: CAIRGTTDTQYF.

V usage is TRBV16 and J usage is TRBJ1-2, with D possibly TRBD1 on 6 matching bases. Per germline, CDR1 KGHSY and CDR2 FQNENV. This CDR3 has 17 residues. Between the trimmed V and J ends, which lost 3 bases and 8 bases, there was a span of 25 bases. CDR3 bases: TGTGCCAGCAGCCACCTAAAGGCCCTAACAGGGCTTAGGGGCTACACCTTC. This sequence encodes CASSHLKALTGLRGYTF.

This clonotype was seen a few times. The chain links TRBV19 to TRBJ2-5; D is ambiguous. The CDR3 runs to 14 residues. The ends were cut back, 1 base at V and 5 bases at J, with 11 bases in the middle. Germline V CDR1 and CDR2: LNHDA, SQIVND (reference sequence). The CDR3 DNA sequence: TGTGCCAGTAGTATAGGGGCAGGAACGGAGACCCAGTACTTC. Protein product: CASSIGAGTETQYF. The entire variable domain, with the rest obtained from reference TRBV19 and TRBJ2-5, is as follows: DGGITQSPKYLFRKEGQNVTLSCEQNLNHDAMYWYRQDPGQGLRLIYYSQIVNDFQKGDIAEGYSVSREKKESFPLTVTSAQKNPTAFYLCASSIGAGTETQYFGPGTRLLVL.

CDR3 sequence reads: CASSFAGRTNEKLFF. The CDR3, as DNA: TGTGCCAGCAGTTTCGCGGGAAGGACTAATGAAAAACTGTTTTTT. The chain recombines TRBV28 with TRBJ1-4, with no clear D. Per the germline V gene, CDR1 is MDHEN and CDR2 is SYDVKM. The CDR3 extends over 15 amino acids. V was trimmed by 3 bases and J by 2 bases, leaving 10 bases between them.

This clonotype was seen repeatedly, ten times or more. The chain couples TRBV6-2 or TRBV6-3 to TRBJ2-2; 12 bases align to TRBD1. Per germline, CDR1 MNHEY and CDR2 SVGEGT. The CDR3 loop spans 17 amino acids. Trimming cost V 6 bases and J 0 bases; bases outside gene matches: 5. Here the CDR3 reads CASSYGTGGSNTGELFF. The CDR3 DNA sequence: TGTGCCAGCAGCTACGGGACAGGGGGCTCGAACACCGGGGAGCTGTTTTTT.